This T cell receptor (beta chain) was observed in a study of CD8 T cells in ankylosing spondylitis. TCRdb re-called the 5' RACE reads through MiXCR, storing one row per CDR3 protein. The sample includes hundreds of thousands of distinct CDR3 sequences, roughly 8.6% of them seen just once. Whole-study findings and limits: There was reportedly significant enrichment of clones that were disease-linked in matched ankylosing spondylitis synovial fluid.

Note on this clonotype: Its antigen is as yet unknown.

Material: blood, either unsorted or a sorted T cell fraction (not recorded which). The clonotype comes from a male donor with ankylosing spondylitis or in good health (not recorded which).

For the CDR3, the DNA is TGTGCCAGCAGTTTACAGGGGTCCCCCACAGATACGCAGTATTTT. It encodes CASSLQGSPTDTQYF. The chain links TRBV12-3 or TRBV12-4 to TRBJ2-3; possibly TRBD1 for D (6 bases). This CDR3 has 15 amino acids. The V and J ends lost 2 bases and 2 bases respectively, with 11 bases between them.